The rows below give T cell receptor beta chains drawn from one sample of a study of CD8+ T cells in alopecia areata. Sequenced by immunoSEQ multiplex PCR; TCRdb stores in-frame clones only, minus some. The table shows 150,000 or so clones, with over 70% occurring only once. Here the sequenced sample was CD8+ T cells sorted from blood, taken at week 0. The receptor source for this set is a human donor with alopecia areata. The CDR3 runs from the conserved cysteine through the conserved F or W. A D gene is named only where the DNA matches it firmly. A clone size is listed for some rows: how often the clone was seen (once, few, many), or a class if it is expanded.

d_gene	abundance	v_gene	j_gene	CDR3nt	CDR3aa
-	-	TRBV20-1	TRBJ2-7	TGCAGTGTAGACGAGCAGTACTTC	CSVDEQYF
-	-	TRBV29-1	TRBJ1-2	TGCAGCGTTTATCCCGGTAGGGGCCAGGAGGATGGCTACACCTTC	CSVYPGRGQEDGYTF
-	-	TRBV6-5	TRBJ2-1	TGTGCCAGCAGTCTGAGTAGTGTCAATGAGCAGTTCTTC	CASSLSSVNEQFF
-	-	TRBV29-1	TRBJ2-7	TGCAGCGTTGGGGACGGCTACGAGCAGTACTTC	CSVGDGYEQYF
TRBD1	-	TRBV29-1	TRBJ2-1	TGCAGCGTTGAGGGACAGGGAATCGACAATGAGCAGTTCTTC	CSVEGQGIDNEQFF
TRBD2	few	TRBV19	TRBJ2-1	TGTGCCAGTAGTGGACTAGCGGGAAGGTCCTACAATGAGCAGTTCTTC	CASSGLAGRSYNEQFF
-	few	TRBV4-1	TRBJ2-5	TGCGCCAGCAGCCAAGTGGGCCAAGAGACCCAGTACTTC	CASSQVGQETQYF
-	-	TRBV19	TRBJ2-7	TGTGCCAGTAGCCCAGGATTTCCCTACGAGCAGTACTTC	CASSPGFPYEQYF
-	-	TRBV27	TRBJ1-5	TGTGCCAGCAGTTTGGGGGTGAGCAATCAGCCCCAGCATTTT	CASSLGVSNQPQHF
TRBD1	-	TRBV6-1	TRBJ1-4	TGTGCCAGCACCGCCAGTCAGGGGGCCGAGCTGTTTTTT	CASTASQGAELFF
-	-	TRBV5-4	TRBJ1-1	TGTGCCAGCAGCGACCAGGACACGGGGGGGACTGAAGCTTTCTTT	CASSDQDTGGTEAFF
TRBD2	-	TRBV4-1	TRBJ2-5	TGCGCCAGCAGCCACTCCCCCTCAGCGGGAGAAGAGACCCAGTACTTC	CASSHSPSAGEETQYF
-	-	TRBV7-9	TRBJ2-7	TGTGCCAGCAGATCGCGGACGGATACATGGAACGAGCAGTACTTC	CASRSRTDTWNEQYF
-	-	TRBV29-1	TRBJ1-1	TGCAGCGTTCAGCAACGGTCCACTGAAGCTTTCTTT	CSVQQRSTEAFF
-	-	TRBV6-1	TRBJ2-1	TGTGCCAGCAGTGAAATTAAACACAATGAGCAGTTCTTC	CASSEIKHNEQFF
-	-	TRBV29-1	TRBJ2-7	TGCAGCGCCTCTTCGACAGACTCCTACGAGCAGTACTTC	CSASSTDSYEQYF
-	-	TRBV9	TRBJ2-4	TGTGCCAGCAGCGTAGTTGGCTTCCCGGGGGACATTCAGTACTTC	CASSVVGFPGDIQYF
-	-	TRBV6-1	TRBJ2-3	TGTGCCAGCAGTGACGGGGGAGAGTTTCCAGATACGCAGTATTTT	CASSDGGEFPDTQYF
-	once	TRBV27	TRBJ1-1	TGTGCCAGCAGTTTATCTGGTGGGAACACTGAAGCTTTCTTT	CASSLSGGNTEAFF
TRBD2	-	TRBV7-9	TRBJ2-7	TGTGCCAGCGGCAGTGGCGGGAGACACGAGCAGTACTTC	CASGSGGRHEQYF
TRBD1	-	TRBV5-6	TRBJ2-1	TGTGCCAGCAGCTATGGGGCCGGGACAGGGGTCGAGCAGTTCTTC	CASSYGAGTGVEQFF
-	-	TRBV6-6	TRBJ1-1	TGTGCCAGCAGTTACTCACCAGAACCCCCGGAAGCTTTCTTT	CASSYSPEPPEAFF
-	-	TRBV27	TRBJ1-2	TGTGCCAGCAGTTTATCGACCGGGCACGCCATCGATGGCTACACCTTC	CASSLSTGHAIDGYTF
TRBD2	-	TRBV9	TRBJ2-7	TGTGCCAGCAGCGCGGCTAGCGGGAGGGCCTACGAGCAGTACTTC	CASSAASGRAYEQYF
TRBD2	-	TRBV15	TRBJ2-7	TGTGCCACCAGCAGAGATACAGCGGGGGACCCATACGAGCAGTACTTC	CATSRDTAGDPYEQYF
-	-	TRBV7-9	TRBJ2-1	TGTGCCAGCAGCTTCGGGAATGAGCAGTTCTTC	CASSFGNEQFF
-	-	TRBV7-9	TRBJ2-7	TGTGCCAGCAGCCCCCACCCATACGAGCAGTACTTC	CASSPHPYEQYF
TRBD1	-	TRBV6-5	TRBJ1-1	TGTGCCAGCAGTTACGGACAGGGTAGTATAGCTGAAGCTTTCTTT	CASSYGQGSIAEAFF
TRBD1	once	TRBV5-6	TRBJ1-1	TGTGCCAGCAGCTGGGGGACAGGGATGAACACTGAAGCTTTCTTT	CASSWGTGMNTEAFF
-	-	TRBV10-3	TRBJ1-1	TGTGCCATCAGTGTTGTCAGGGGTGACACTGAAGCTTTCTTT	CAISVVRGDTEAFF
-	-	TRBV6-5	TRBJ2-7	TGTGCCAGCAGTTATGGGGGTACCTACGAGCAGTACTTC	CASSYGGTYEQYF
-	-	TRBV27	TRBJ1-5	TGTGCCAGCAGGAACGGGGTTAGCAATCAGCCCCAGCATTTT	CASRNGVSNQPQHF
-	-	TRBV29-1	TRBJ1-1	TGCAGCGAGAACAGGGCCTCCCTAACGACTGAAGCTTTCTTT	CSENRASLTTEAFF
-	-	TRBV5-6	TRBJ1-1	TGTGCCAGCAGCTGGATAGGAGATTTATTGGGCACTGAAGCTTTCTTT	CASSWIGDLLGTEAFF
-	-	TRBV7-2	TRBJ2-7	TGTGCCAGCAGCTTAGTGCCGGGGCAGAACTACGAGCAGTACTTC	CASSLVPGQNYEQYF
-	-	TRBV11-2	TRBJ2-3	TGTGCCAGCAGCTTAGGAGGTGGGGGCACGTCAGATACGCAGTATTTT	CASSLGGGGTSDTQYF
-	-	TRBV6-6	TRBJ2-3	TGTGCCAGCAGCGTGGGTCTTATCCCTAGCACAGATACGCAGTATTTT	CASSVGLIPSTDTQYF
TRBD1	-	TRBV7-9	TRBJ1-5	TGTGCCAGCAGCGTCACAGGGGCCGGCAGCAATCAGCCCCAGCATTTT	CASSVTGAGSNQPQHF
TRBD1	-	TRBV12-5	TRBJ2-7	TGTGCTAGTGGTTTGGGGACAGGGAACTACGAGCAGTACTTC	CASGLGTGNYEQYF
-	-	TRBV4-1	TRBJ2-1	TGCGCCAGCAGCCGAACACTAGGGGACCCCTACAATGAGCAGTTCTTC	CASSRTLGDPYNEQFF
-	-	TRBV12-5	TRBJ1-1	TGTGCTAGTGGTTCCGGGGCTGAAGCTTTCTTT	CASGSGAEAFF
-	-	TRBV7-2	TRBJ1-6	TGTGCCAGCAGCCATGGGGATTCGGGGGCGTGGACACCCCTCCACTTT	CASSHGDSGAWTPLHF
-	-	TRBV5-1	TRBJ2-7	TGCGCCAGCAGCTTGTTGGGAGGGGGCCATCGCGAGCAGTACTTC	CASSLLGGGHREQYF
-	-	TRBV5-1	TRBJ2-2	TGCGCCAGCAGCTTGTACGGGGGCGGGGAGCTGTTTTTT	CASSLYGGGELFF
-	-	TRBV29-1	TRBJ2-2	TGCAGCGTTGAAAAAGAGAACACCGGGGAGCTGTTTTTT	CSVEKENTGELFF
-	-	TRBV27	TRBJ1-1	TGTGCCAGCAGTTTGACAGGTTATAACACTGAAGCTTTCTTT	CASSLTGYNTEAFF
-	-	TRBV29-1	TRBJ2-1	TGCAGCGTTGAGGCGGGGTCCTACAATGAGCAGTTCTTC	CSVEAGSYNEQFF
-	-	TRBV6-1	TRBJ2-7	TGTGCCAGCAGGCAGGGTTTCTACGAGCAGTACTTC	CASRQGFYEQYF
TRBD1	-	TRBV9	TRBJ2-1	TGTGCCAGCAGCATACCTAGGGGGACAGGGCGAACAGAAGTGGATTACAATGAGCAGTTCTTC	CASSIPRGTGRTEVDYNEQFF
-	-	TRBV11-2	TRBJ1-4	TGTGCCAGCAGCTCTAGCGGAAAACTGTTTTTT	CASSSSGKLFF
-	-	TRBV2	TRBJ1-1	TGTGCCAGCAGTGAGAGGGCTGGCACTGAAGCTTTCTTT	CASSERAGTEAFF
TRBD1	-	TRBV29-1	TRBJ2-7	TGCAGCGTTTCGGGACAGGGTTCCTACGAGCAGTACTTC	CSVSGQGSYEQYF
-	-	TRBV4-1	TRBJ2-7	TGCGCCAGCAGCCAAGATCGGACGGGCTACGAGCAGTACTTC	CASSQDRTGYEQYF
-	-	TRBV6-1	TRBJ1-1	TGTGCCAGCCCCGCCTCTTTAACTGAAGCTTTCTTT	CASPASLTEAFF
TRBD2	few	TRBV6-6	TRBJ2-7	TGTGCCAGCAGTTACGAGGTAGCGGGCTACGAGCAGTACTTC	CASSYEVAGYEQYF
-	-	TRBV5-6	TRBJ2-7	TGTGCCAGCAGCTTGGGAACACCGTACGAGCAGTACTTC	CASSLGTPYEQYF
TRBD2	-	TRBV29-1	TRBJ2-1	TGCAGCGTACTGACTAGCGGGAGCGATGAGCAGTTCTTC	CSVLTSGSDEQFF
TRBD1	-	TRBV29-1	TRBJ2-5	TGCAGCGGGGGGACAGGGACCCAAGAGACCCAGTACTTC	CSGGTGTQETQYF
-	-	TRBV2	TRBJ1-1	TGTGCCAGCAGTGAAGGGGGAAACACTGAAGCTTTCTTT	CASSEGGNTEAFF
-	-	TRBV7-9	TRBJ2-1	TGTGCCAGCCTCGTGGCCGGCGATGAGCAGTTCTTC	CASLVAGDEQFF